A selection of T cell receptor beta chains follows, all from one sample in a study of shared clonotypes between healthy human individuals. Some clones are missing from TCRdb's copy, which holds only in-frame ones; the method was immunoSEQ multiplex PCR. The data hold 850,000 to 1,200,000 clones, with 65% to 80% observed a single time. The sequenced material came from memory CD4+ T cells sorted from blood. These TCRs come from a man between 18 and 35 years old in good health. CDR3s include the opening cysteine and the closing phenylalanine or tryptophan. D genes are given only for firm matches. Only some rows state a clone size, as once, few, many or a class for expanded clones.

CDR3	DNA	size	D	J	V	length
CASSLLVYGSYEQYF	TGCGCCAGCAGCTTGTTGGTGTACGGATCCTACGAGCAGTACTTC	-	-	TRBJ2-7	TRBV5-1	15
CASSATGGTGGNQPQHF	TGTGCCAGCAGTGCCACAGGGGGCACGGGCGGCAATCAGCCCCAGCATTTT	once	TRBD1	TRBJ1-5	TRBV6-1	17
CASSDRDTRYF	TGTGCCAGCAGTGACCGGGACACCCGGTACTTC	once	-	TRBJ2-5	TRBV2	11
CASSYSAITDTQYF	TGTGCCAGCAGTTACTCGGCAATCACAGATACGCAGTATTTT	once	-	TRBJ2-3	TRBV6-6	14
CASSDSYGEQYF	TGCGCCAGCAGTGACAGTTATGGGGAGCAGTACTTC	-	-	TRBJ2-7	TRBV10-1	12
CASSRMTSGGGTDTQYF	TGTGCCAGCTCCCGAATGACTAGCGGGGGGGGCACAGATACGCAGTATTTT	-	TRBD2	TRBJ2-3	TRBV18	17
CASSPGTSGGPQETQYF	TGTGCCAGCAGCCCGGGGACTAGCGGGGGCCCTCAAGAGACCCAGTACTTC	-	TRBD2	TRBJ2-5	TRBV11-2	17
CAWSDRGISYGYTF	TGTGCCTGGAGTGACAGGGGGATAAGCTATGGCTACACCTTC	-	TRBD1	TRBJ1-2	TRBV30	14
CASRPGGSSYEQYF	TGTGCCAGCAGACCAGGGGGATCCTCCTACGAGCAGTACTTC	few	TRBD1	TRBJ2-7	TRBV7-2	14
CASKRTGGLSYEQYF	TGTGCCAGCAAGAGAACAGGGGGTCTAAGCTACGAGCAGTACTTC	-	TRBD1	TRBJ2-7	TRBV2	15
CASSRDRGNEKLFF	TGTGCCAGCAGCCGAGACAGGGGGAATGAAAAACTGTTTTTT	few	TRBD1	TRBJ1-4	TRBV7-6	14
CASNMPSKGSGNTIYF	TGTGCCAGCAATATGCCCTCCAAAGGGTCTGGAAACACCATATATTTT	-	-	TRBJ1-3	TRBV19	16
CSARDGNEQFF	TGCAGTGCTAGAGACGGGAATGAGCAGTTCTTC	-	-	TRBJ2-1	TRBV20-1	11
CASSLFPPGQGRNEQFF	TGTGCCAGCAGCCTATTCCCCCCGGGACAGGGGCGCAATGAGCAGTTCTTC	-	TRBD1	TRBJ2-1	TRBV11-2	17
CASSGARYGADTEAFF	TGCGCCAGCAGTGGAGCCAGGTACGGGGCAGACACTGAAGCTTTCTTT	-	-	TRBJ1-1	TRBV10-2	16
CASSPGLEQFF	TGTGCCAGCAGCCCCGGACTGGAGCAGTTCTTC	-	-	TRBJ2-1	TRBV7-6	11
CASSVSGRADEQYF	TGTGCCAGCAGCGTTAGCGGGAGGGCCGACGAGCAGTACTTC	-	TRBD2	TRBJ2-7	TRBV7-2	14
CASTLGGAGYGYTF	TGTGCCAGCACCCTGGGGGGGGCAGGATATGGCTACACCTTC	many	-	TRBJ1-2	TRBV6-6	14
CASSPPLNRESEAFF	TGTGCCAGCTCACCGCCTCTCAACAGGGAGAGTGAAGCTTTCTTT	-	-	TRBJ1-1	TRBV18	15
CASSLNPLAPSGANVLTF	TGTGCCAGCAGTCTCAACCCGCTGGCCCCCTCTGGGGCCAACGTCCTGACTTTC	once	-	TRBJ2-6	TRBV27	18
CASSPFSGGQETQYF	TGTGCCAGCAGTCCTTTTAGCGGGGGCCAAGAGACCCAGTACTTC	-	TRBD2	TRBJ2-5	TRBV28	15
CASSPQRTSGVSYNEQFF	TGTGCCAGCAGCCCTCAACGGACTAGCGGGGTAAGCTACAATGAGCAGTTCTTC	-	TRBD2	TRBJ2-1	TRBV5-4	18
CASSGRTSQGRSDTQYF	TGTGCCAGCAGCGGGAGAACTTCTCAAGGACGTTCAGATACGCAGTATTTT	-	-	TRBJ2-3	TRBV9	17
CASSQRTSGYTDTQYF	TGCGCCAGCAGCCAAAGGACTAGCGGATACACAGATACGCAGTATTTT	few	TRBD2	TRBJ2-3	TRBV4-1	16
CAWSGNSGNTIYF	TGTGCCTGGAGTGGGAACTCTGGAAACACCATATATTTT	-	-	TRBJ1-3	TRBV30	13
CASSEGTPSSGNTIYF	TGTGCCAGCAGTGAAGGGACACCGAGCTCTGGAAACACCATATATTTT	-	-	TRBJ1-3	TRBV2	16
CASSSPAGTYEQYF	TGTGCCAGCAGCTCCCCAGCGGGGACCTACGAGCAGTACTTC	-	TRBD2	TRBJ2-7	TRBV6-5	14
CAISEGMTAAF	TGTGCCATCAGTGAGGGTATGACCGCGGCGTTC	once	-	TRBJ1-2	TRBV10-3	11
CAIGTGLKGTEAFF	TGTGCCATAGGGACAGGGTTGAAAGGGACTGAAGCTTTCTTT	few	TRBD1	TRBJ1-1	TRBV10-3	14
CASSLERGQTQYF	TGTGCTAGCAGCTTAGAAAGGGGACAGACCCAGTACTTC	-	-	TRBJ2-5	TRBV7-7	13
CASSLMRGGAEETQYF	TGTGCCAGCAGCTTAATGCGCGGGGGGGCCGAAGAGACCCAGTACTTC	-	TRBD2	TRBJ2-5	TRBV7-3	16
CASNFGPHSGNTIYF	TGTGCCAGCAACTTCGGGCCGCACTCTGGAAACACCATATATTTT	-	-	TRBJ1-3	TRBV6-1	15
CASSTGTNVYGYTF	TGTGCCAGTAGTACCGGGACGAATGTCTATGGCTACACCTTC	-	-	TRBJ1-2	TRBV19	14
CASSVVPSGGTGELFF	TGTGCCAGCAGCGTAGTGCCTAGCGGGGGCACCGGGGAGCTGTTTTTT	-	TRBD2	TRBJ2-2	TRBV9	16
CASSAGLVGADTQYF	TGTGCCAGCAGCGCCGGACTAGTTGGTGCAGATACGCAGTATTTT	-	TRBD2	TRBJ2-3	TRBV11-2	15
CASSLDAYGYTF	TGTGCCAGCAGCTTAGACGCCTATGGCTACACCTTC	-	-	TRBJ1-2	TRBV5-4	12
CASSQNPGLIHNEQFF	TGCGCCAGCAGCCAGAATCCGGGACTAATCCACAATGAGCAGTTCTTC	-	TRBD2	TRBJ2-1	TRBV5-1	16
CASSRYGQGEYEQYF	TGCGCCAGCAGCCGGTATGGACAGGGTGAATACGAGCAGTACTTC	-	TRBD1	TRBJ2-7	TRBV4-3	15
CASSRAGGGPDTQYF	TGTGCCAGCAGTAGGGCGGGCGGGGGCCCAGATACGCAGTATTTT	-	-	TRBJ2-3	TRBV7-2	15
CASRPGQTANTPLHF	TGTGCCAGCAGGCCCGGACAGACGGCAAACACACCCCTCCACTTT	-	-	TRBJ1-6	TRBV6-5	15
CASRLQGTGELFF	TGTGCCAGCAGGCTACAGGGGACCGGGGAGCTGTTTTTT	-	TRBD1	TRBJ2-2	TRBV6-5	13
CASSSRTSGPLRRDEQFF	TGTGCCAGCAGCTCCCGGACTAGCGGGCCTCTCAGGAGGGATGAGCAGTTCTTC	-	TRBD2	TRBJ2-1	TRBV7-2	18
CAWSVERTRTGKGDTQYF	TGTGCCTGGAGTGTTGAGAGGACGAGGACCGGGAAAGGAGATACGCAGTATTTT	-	-	TRBJ2-3	TRBV30	18
CAWSVEGGSTDTQYF	TGTGCCTGGAGTGTAGAGGGCGGTAGCACAGATACGCAGTATTTT	-	-	TRBJ2-3	TRBV30	15
CASSNLGRVNTEAFF	TGTGCCAGCAGCAACCTCGGGAGGGTGAACACTGAAGCTTTCTTT	-	-	TRBJ1-1	TRBV21-1	15
CASSSPDRFNYGYTF	TGTGCCAGCAGTTCCCCGGACAGATTTAACTATGGCTACACCTTC	-	-	TRBJ1-2	TRBV28	15
CASSTAGNQPQHF	TGTGCCAGCAGTACTGCAGGTAATCAGCCCCAGCATTTT	few	-	TRBJ1-5	TRBV27	13
CASSFDRYNEQFF	TGTGCCAGCAGCTTCGACCGGTACAATGAGCAGTTCTTC	once	-	TRBJ2-1	TRBV11-2	13
CASSTGPNEKLFF	TGCGCCAGCAGCACGGGACCTAATGAAAAACTGTTTTTT	-	-	TRBJ1-4	TRBV5-1	13
CAWSAGTVNQPQHF	TGTGCCTGGAGTGCAGGGACAGTTAATCAGCCCCAGCATTTT	few	TRBD1	TRBJ1-5	TRBV30	14
CASSPTIGARELFF	TGTGCCAGCAGTCCTACTATAGGAGCAAGGGAGCTGTTTTTT	-	-	TRBJ2-2	TRBV2	14
CASTRQGANEKLFF	TGTGCCAGCACCCGACAGGGGGCTAATGAAAAACTGTTTTTT	-	TRBD1	TRBJ1-4	TRBV6-5	14
CAWAPSGGTRQYF	TGTGCCTGGGCCCCATCGGGTGGCACCAGGCAGTACTTC	-	-	TRBJ2-7	TRBV30	13
CASIGQTRLNTEAFF	TGTGCCAGCATCGGACAGACCAGATTGAACACTGAAGCTTTCTTT	-	-	TRBJ1-1	TRBV6-6	15
CASQSGGIFYGYTF	TGTGCCAGCCAAAGCGGAGGGATTTTCTATGGCTACACCTTC	-	-	TRBJ1-2	TRBV28	14
CASSHTATDTQYF	TGTGCCAGCAGTCATACGGCCACAGATACGCAGTATTTT	few	-	TRBJ2-3	TRBV25-1	13
CAWSVSDTQYF	TGTGCCTGGAGTGTATCAGATACGCAGTATTTT	few	-	TRBJ2-3	TRBV30	11
CASSLDGTSGDIQYF	TGTGCCAGCAGCTTAGATGGGACCTCTGGGGACATTCAGTACTTC	-	-	TRBJ2-4	TRBV11-2	15
CAWSPRTSGRGRDNEQFF	TGTGCCTGGAGTCCCAGGACTAGCGGGAGGGGAAGGGACAATGAGCAGTTCTTC	-	TRBD2	TRBJ2-1	TRBV30	18